The 14 T cell receptor beta chains below come from one sample, sequenced in a study of human T cells and chemical hapten exposure. Time point reported: healthy volunteer bleed at 6 weeks. The total RNA was obtained from whole blood that was not fractionated. Via MiXCR, TCRdb re-called the RACE reads, giving one row per CDR3 protein. Of 65,000 to 95,000 distinct CDR3 sequences listed, around 9.3% are singletons. The sample was whole blood. The receptor source for this set is a female donor in good health. Some clones in this sample may be carry-over from other donors' samples.

This clonotype appeared a few times. V is TRBV2 and J is TRBJ1-6, with TRBD1 as a possible D gene (5 bases). With 8 bases removed from V and 7 bases from J, the gap between germline ends came to 15 bases. This CDR3 is built from 14 residues. The germline gives CDR1 SNHLY, CDR2 FYNNEI. The CDR3 nucleotides read TGTGCCAGCCGAAAAGACAGAGTAAATTCACCCCTCCACTTT. This codes for CASRKDRVNSPLHF.

This clonotype was counted between two and nine times. CDR3 in DNA: TGTGCCAGCAGTATCTATGAAAAACTGTTTTTT. Translating it yields CASSIYEKLFF. J is TRBJ1-4 and V is TRBV28; D is uncertain. V was shortened by 5 bases and J by 6 bases, with 4 bases between the two germline ends. Germline CDR1 reads MDHEN; CDR2 reads SYDVKM. CDR3 length: 11 residues.

The chain recombines TRBV12-3 or TRBV12-4 with TRBJ1-2; no clear D. The CDR3 contains 13 residues. V lost 5 bases and J 3 bases, leaving 10 bases between the germline ends. CDR3 DNA: TGTGCCAGCAGTCCCACGGAGTACTATGGCTACACCTTC. It specifies CASSPTEYYGYTF.

Many counts were recorded for this clonotype. The chain links TRBV6-5 to TRBJ1-4; D is possibly TRBD1 (6 bases). The CDR3 runs 14 residues. CDR1 and CDR2 (germline): MNHEY, SVGAGI. Trimming shortened V by 8 bases and J by 5 bases, and 15 bases separated the two germline ends. The CDR3 DNA reads as TGTGCCAGCGGACTAACAGGGAGAAATGAAAAACTGTTTTTT. Protein sequence: CASGLTGRNEKLFF.

The rearrangement joins TRBV7-8 to TRBJ2-6; no firm D call. CDR3 length: 16 amino acids. V was clipped by 1 base and J by 4 bases, with 11 bases between them. The germline gives CDR1 SGHVS, CDR2 FQNEAQ. This CDR3 is CASSLVARTGANVLTF. In DNA form, the CDR3 reads TGTGCCAGCAGCTTAGTGGCGCGTACCGGGGCCAACGTCCTGACTTTC.

The gene calls are TRBV6-5 and TRBJ1-1, with D possibly matching TRBD1 (6 bases). The CDR3 has 14 amino acids. Trimming pared 6 bases from V and 1 base from J, leaving 12 bases between. The germline CDR1 and CDR2 sequences are MNHEY and SVGAGI. CDR3 protein: CASRGAGANTEAFF. CDR3 coding DNA: TGTGCCAGCAGAGGGGCAGGGGCGAACACTGAAGCTTTCTTT.

The gene calls are TRBV5-1 and TRBJ2-1; 8 nucleotides match TRBD1. Trimming took 6 bases from V and 10 from J; bases not matched to a gene: 15. The CDR3 is 15 amino acids. The germline V gene encodes CDR1 SGHRS and CDR2 YFSETQ. This CDR3 reads CASNQQRTGLEEQFF. DNA of the CDR3: TGCGCCAGCAACCAACAACGGACAGGGCTTGAGGAGCAGTTCTTC.

This clonotype occurred a few times. This chain uses TRBV7-9 with TRBJ2-3, with TRBD1 matching 10 bases. CDR1 is SEHNR and CDR2 is FQNEAQ in the germline V gene (reference sequence). The CDR3 loop spans 15 amino acids. The trim removed 1 base at V and 4 bases at J, leaving 2 bases unmatched. This CDR3 reads CASSLGDRGPDTQYF. In DNA, the CDR3 is TGTGCCAGCAGCTTAGGGGACAGGGGCCCAGATACGCAGTATTTT.

This clonotype has more than one count but fewer than ten. The chain employs TRBV6-5 and TRBJ2-6; no firm D call. V shed 6 bases and J shed 1 base, with 10 bases lying between them. This CDR3 contains 15 residues. Germline CDR1 and CDR2: MNHEY and SVGAGI. CDR3 region: CASSLDYSGANVLTF. CDR3 sequence (DNA): TGTGCCAGCAGCCTCGATTATTCTGGGGCCAACGTCCTGACTTTC.

In its sample, this clonotype was seen many times. The chain joins TRBV10-3 to TRBJ2-5; 7 nucleotides line up with TRBD2. CDR1 is ENHRY, CDR2 SYGVKD, per germline. The CDR3 spans 13 residues. Trimming at V came to 8 bases and at J to 2 bases, leaving 5 bases not matched to a gene. CDR3: CAIGGRGQETQYF. CDR3 DNA sequence: TGTGCCATCGGTGGGAGGGGTCAAGAGACCCAGTACTTC.

This clonotype was seen more than once but under ten times. The chain carries TRBV27 and TRBJ1-1, with D perhaps TRBD1 (5 bases). V gave up 6 bases and J gave up 6 bases, with 11 bases separating them. Germline lookup yields CDR1 MNHEY and CDR2 SMNVEV (reference sequence). This CDR3 region has 12 residues. The chain's CDR3 is CASRTGGAEAFF. The CDR3 DNA follows: TGTGCCAGCAGGACCGGGGGAGCTGAAGCTTTCTTT.

This clonotype was observed many times. The chain links TRBV11-2 to TRBJ2-3; 9 positions agree with TRBD2. The CDR3 runs 16 residues. Per the germline V gene, CDR1 is SGHAT and CDR2 is FQNNGV. Losses at the gene ends were 5 bases for V and 0 bases for J; bases not matched to a gene: 6. The CDR3 DNA reads as TGTGCCAGCAGCCACAGACTAGCGGAAAGCACAGATACGCAGTATTTT. Protein: CASSHRLAESTDTQYF.

This clonotype was recorded only once. A junction end diverges from the germline sequence, so it may reflect a read error. V and J are TRBV7-8 and TRBJ2-7, with D possibly being TRBD1 (6 bases). Germline values: CDR1 SGHVS, CDR2 FQNEAQ. The CDR3 runs to 16 residues. The CDR3, as DNA: TGTGCCAGCAGCTTAGGGTCGACAGGTTACTCCGACGAGCAGTACTTC. The encoded protein is CASSLGSTGYSDEQYF.

This clonotype was recorded many times. The chain employs TRBV27 and TRBJ1-6, with 9 bases lining up with TRBD1. The germline V gene has CDR1 MNHEY and CDR2 SMNVEV (reference sequence). The CDR3 contains 14 residues. Trimming removed 6 bases from V and 8 bases from J; junction bases left unmatched: 5. CDR3 sequence reads: CASRRTGVDSPLHF. CDR3 DNA: TGTGCCAGCAGGCGGACAGGGGTGGATTCACCCCTCCACTTT.